Many counts were recorded for the clone carrying this T cell receptor (beta chain). The trim removed 2 bases at V and 4 bases at J, leaving 5 bases unmatched. Germline V CDR1 and CDR2: DFQATT, SNEGSKA (reference sequence). The CDR3 contains 15 residues. The entry originates in a study of T-cell memory formation after mild COVID-19. TCRdb reprocessed the 5' RACE reads with MiXCR, giving one entry per CDR3 protein. The data contain 200,000 or so distinct CDR3 sequences, 15% to 20% of them singletons. The rearrangement joins TRBV20-1 to TRBJ1-5; 10 bases align to TRBD1. The clonotype was recovered from an adult woman who had mild COVID-19 (a few samples of this study predate the infection). Cell type and time point are not known. Sequenced sample: PBMCs or a T cell subset sorted from them (not recorded which). Here the CDR3 DNA reads TGCAGTGCTAGATCGGGACAGGGGACGAATCAGCCCCAGCATTTT. Its protein is CSARSGQGTNQPQHF.